Listed below are T cell receptor beta chains from one sample, sequenced in a study of blood T cell repertoires in COVID-19. Assay used: immunoSEQ multiplex PCR; TCRdb lists only in-frame clones, some missing. The repertoire has some 140,000 clones, 65% to 80% of them found once; the top ten carry about an eighth. Specimen: peripheral blood. The source is a man older than 75 with acute or convalescent COVID-19. CDR3s include the opening cysteine and the closing phenylalanine or tryptophan. D genes are given only for firm matches. Clone size is stated in some rows and not others, as once, few, many or a class when expanded.

>TRBV29-1|TRBD1|NA|TRBJ2-5
TGCAGCGTTTACAGGGGCTTAGAGACCCAGTACTTC
CSVYRGLETQYF
>TRBV27|NA|NA|TRBJ1-2
TGTGCCAGCAGTTCCCTCTCCACAGGGATCAACTATGGCTACACCTTC
CASSSLSTGINYGYTF
>TRBV5-1|NA|NA|TRBJ2-1
TGCGCCAGCAGCTTGGAGGCAGCGGCCTACAATGAGCAGTTCTTC
CASSLEAAAYNEQFF
>TRBV19|NA|NA|TRBJ1-2
TGTGCCAGTAGTAACCCATCTAGTGGCGGCTACACCTTC
CASSNPSSGGYTF
>TRBV5-1|NA|NA|TRBJ2-7
TGCGCCAGCAGCTTGAGTACAGGGTCGGACGAGCAGTACTTC
CASSLSTGSDEQYF
>TRBV29-1|NA|NA|TRBJ1-4
TGCAGCGTTGTCGGCAGCGGTAATGAAAAACTGTTTTTT
CSVVGSGNEKLFF
>TRBV5-1|TRBD2|NA|TRBJ2-5
TGCGCCAGCAGCTTGGGACTAGCGGGTCAACAGGAGACCCAGTACTTC
CASSLGLAGQQETQYF
>TRBV24-1|TRBD1|NA|TRBJ2-3
TGTGCCACCAGTGACCGTCAGGGGGCTTCAGATACGCAGTATTTT
CATSDRQGASDTQYF
>TRBV11-2|TRBD1|few|TRBJ2-7
TGTGCCAGCAGCTCGGGACAGGTCTACGAGCAGTACTTC
CASSSGQVYEQYF
>TRBV25-1|NA|once|TRBJ2-7
TGTGCCAGCAAAAGGACGGGATCCTACGAGCAGTACTTC
CASKRTGSYEQYF
>TRBV6-1|NA|NA|TRBJ2-5
TGTGCCAGCAGTGAAGCGGGGCTTACGCTCCAAGAGACCCAGTACTTC
CASSEAGLTLQETQYF
>TRBV29-1|NA|NA|TRBJ1-4
TGCAGCGTCAGGGGTCCAAATGAAAAACTGTTTTTT
CSVRGPNEKLFF
>TRBV20-1|NA|once|TRBJ2-5
TGCAGTGCTGTAATTTCGGAGACCCAGTACTTC
CSAVISETQYF
>TRBV5-1|TRBD2|once|TRBJ2-3
TGCGCCAGCAGCTTGGCATTAGCGGGGCCAGATACGCAGTATTTT
CASSLALAGPDTQYF
>TRBV12-3/TRBV12-4|NA|NA|TRBJ1-1
TGTGCCAGCACCTACAGGGATGAAGCTTTCTTT
CASTYRDEAFF
>TRBV28|TRBD1|NA|TRBJ1-4
TGTGCCAGCAGGAACCAGGGGGCAGGGAGAAATGAAAAACTGTTTTTT
CASRNQGAGRNEKLFF
>TRBV7-3|TRBD1|NA|TRBJ1-1
TGTGCCAGCAGCTTACGAGGGGGCGGGAACACTGAAGCTTTCTTT
CASSLRGGGNTEAFF
>TRBV7-3|TRBD1|NA|TRBJ2-7
TGTGCCAGCAGCTTAATCGCATTGACAGGGGACTACGAGCAGTACTTC
CASSLIALTGDYEQYF
>TRBV11-2|TRBD2|NA|TRBJ2-5
TGTGCCAGCAGCTCACAAAACCCGGGACTAGCGGGGGAAGAGACCCAGTACTTC
CASSSQNPGLAGEETQYF
>TRBV20-1|TRBD2|NA|TRBJ2-2
TGCAGTGCTAGTGACGGGGGGGCGATCGGGGAGCTGTTTTTT
CSASDGGAIGELFF
>TRBV24-1|NA|NA|TRBJ2-3
TGTGCCACCCAAAAGGGAGTCAAATTCACAGATACGCAGTATTTT
CATQKGVKFTDTQYF
>TRBV5-1|NA|NA|TRBJ2-3
TGCGCCAGCGGCAGGGGCACAGATACGCAGTATTTT
CASGRGTDTQYF
>TRBV4-1|NA|NA|TRBJ1-5
TGCGCCAGCAGTCCAGCAGGGTTTAGTCAGCCCCAGCATTTT
CASSPAGFSQPQHF
>TRBV2|NA|NA|TRBJ1-4
TGTGCCAGCAGTGAAGACCGAGTCGAGGAAAAACTGTTTTTT
CASSEDRVEEKLFF
>TRBV7-2|NA|NA|TRBJ1-2
TGTGCCAGCAGCCGTCCGGGACATTCGCTCTATGGCTACACCTTC
CASSRPGHSLYGYTF
>TRBV28|TRBD1|NA|TRBJ2-2
TGTGCCAGCAGCCCGCTCGGGACAGCGTCCCAAGTGTCCGGGGAGCTGTTTTTT
CASSPLGTASQVSGELFF
>TRBV7-9|TRBD1|NA|TRBJ1-4
TGTGCCAGCAGCCCGGGACAGGGAGGATATACTAATGAAAAACTGTTTTTT
CASSPGQGGYTNEKLFF
>TRBV27|NA|NA|TRBJ1-5
TGTGCCAGCAGTTTGTTGGAGGCTAGCAATCAGCCCCAGCATTTT
CASSLLEASNQPQHF
>TRBV6-5|NA|NA|TRBJ1-5
TGTGCCAGCAGTACCGGACAGATTAGCAATCAGCCCCAGCATTTT
CASSTGQISNQPQHF
>TRBV6-2/TRBV6-3|NA|NA|TRBJ1-6
TGTGCCAGCACCCCTGTCCCGGGACATTATAATTCACCCCTCCACTTT
CASTPVPGHYNSPLHF
>TRBV19|TRBD1|NA|TRBJ1-5
TGTGCCAGTAGTCCACCTCCGGGACAGGTACATCAGCCCCAGCATTTT
CASSPPPGQVHQPQHF
>TRBV19|NA|NA|TRBJ2-5
TGTGCCAGTAGCCCACCGGGTTCCATCACCGAGACCCAGTACTTC
CASSPPGSITETQYF
>TRBV6-4|NA|NA|TRBJ2-2
TGTGCCAGCAGGGGGCCCACCGGGGAGCTGTTTTTT
CASRGPTGELFF
>TRBV4-3|TRBD1|NA|TRBJ1-4
TGCGCCAGCAGCCAAGGTGGACAGGGGTTAAATGAAAAACTGTTTTTT
CASSQGGQGLNEKLFF
>TRBV28|NA|NA|TRBJ1-1
TGTGCCAGCAGAGTTTTTCGCCAAACAGCCGAAGCTTTCTTT
CASRVFRQTAEAFF
>TRBV5-5|NA|NA|TRBJ2-2
TGTGCCAGCAGCTTGTCTCCCGGGAAAGGCGGGGAGCTGTTTTTT
CASSLSPGKGGELFF
>TRBV4-3|TRBD1|NA|TRBJ2-7
TGCGCCAGCAGTCGGGACAGCAGCTCCTACGAGCAGTACTTC
CASSRDSSSYEQYF
>TRBV28|NA|few|TRBJ2-2
TGTGCCAGCAATGAGGTCTACACCGGGGAGCTGTTTTTT
CASNEVYTGELFF
>TRBV5-4|TRBD1|NA|TRBJ1-6
TGTGCCAGCAGCCTGGACAGGTCTTCACCCCTCCACTTT
CASSLDRSSPLHF
>TRBV7-3|NA|NA|TRBJ1-1
TGTGCCAGCAGCTTAAGCAGGAACACTGAAGCTTTCTTT
CASSLSRNTEAFF
>TRBV3-1/TRBV3-2|TRBD1|NA|TRBJ2-7
TGTGCCAGCAGCCCGACAGGGGGAATCTACGAGCAGTACTTC
CASSPTGGIYEQYF
>TRBV6-1|TRBD2|NA|TRBJ2-5
TGTGCCAGCAGTGAAGGCCTAGCGGGGCCATTAGAGGCCCAGTACTTC
CASSEGLAGPLEAQYF
>TRBV6-1|TRBD1|NA|TRBJ1-1
TGTGCCAGCAGTGAACACAGGGGGGGCGCTTTCTTT
CASSEHRGGAFF
>TRBV5-4|NA|NA|TRBJ2-5
TGTGCCAGCAGCTTTAGGGGCTTCGGAGAGACCCAGTACTTC
CASSFRGFGETQYF
>TRBV3-1/TRBV3-2|NA|NA|TRBJ2-5
TGTGCCAGCAGCCAAGGGCGGCGGGTGGAGACCCAGTACTTC
CASSQGRRVETQYF
>TRBV3-1/TRBV3-2|NA|few|TRBJ2-5
TGTGCCAGCAGCCAAGTAGTTTCGACCCAGTACTTC
CASSQVVSTQYF
>TRBV19|TRBD1|many|TRBJ1-5
TGTGCCAGTAGTAACCCGGGACAGGGCAATCAGCCCCAGCATTTT
CASSNPGQGNQPQHF